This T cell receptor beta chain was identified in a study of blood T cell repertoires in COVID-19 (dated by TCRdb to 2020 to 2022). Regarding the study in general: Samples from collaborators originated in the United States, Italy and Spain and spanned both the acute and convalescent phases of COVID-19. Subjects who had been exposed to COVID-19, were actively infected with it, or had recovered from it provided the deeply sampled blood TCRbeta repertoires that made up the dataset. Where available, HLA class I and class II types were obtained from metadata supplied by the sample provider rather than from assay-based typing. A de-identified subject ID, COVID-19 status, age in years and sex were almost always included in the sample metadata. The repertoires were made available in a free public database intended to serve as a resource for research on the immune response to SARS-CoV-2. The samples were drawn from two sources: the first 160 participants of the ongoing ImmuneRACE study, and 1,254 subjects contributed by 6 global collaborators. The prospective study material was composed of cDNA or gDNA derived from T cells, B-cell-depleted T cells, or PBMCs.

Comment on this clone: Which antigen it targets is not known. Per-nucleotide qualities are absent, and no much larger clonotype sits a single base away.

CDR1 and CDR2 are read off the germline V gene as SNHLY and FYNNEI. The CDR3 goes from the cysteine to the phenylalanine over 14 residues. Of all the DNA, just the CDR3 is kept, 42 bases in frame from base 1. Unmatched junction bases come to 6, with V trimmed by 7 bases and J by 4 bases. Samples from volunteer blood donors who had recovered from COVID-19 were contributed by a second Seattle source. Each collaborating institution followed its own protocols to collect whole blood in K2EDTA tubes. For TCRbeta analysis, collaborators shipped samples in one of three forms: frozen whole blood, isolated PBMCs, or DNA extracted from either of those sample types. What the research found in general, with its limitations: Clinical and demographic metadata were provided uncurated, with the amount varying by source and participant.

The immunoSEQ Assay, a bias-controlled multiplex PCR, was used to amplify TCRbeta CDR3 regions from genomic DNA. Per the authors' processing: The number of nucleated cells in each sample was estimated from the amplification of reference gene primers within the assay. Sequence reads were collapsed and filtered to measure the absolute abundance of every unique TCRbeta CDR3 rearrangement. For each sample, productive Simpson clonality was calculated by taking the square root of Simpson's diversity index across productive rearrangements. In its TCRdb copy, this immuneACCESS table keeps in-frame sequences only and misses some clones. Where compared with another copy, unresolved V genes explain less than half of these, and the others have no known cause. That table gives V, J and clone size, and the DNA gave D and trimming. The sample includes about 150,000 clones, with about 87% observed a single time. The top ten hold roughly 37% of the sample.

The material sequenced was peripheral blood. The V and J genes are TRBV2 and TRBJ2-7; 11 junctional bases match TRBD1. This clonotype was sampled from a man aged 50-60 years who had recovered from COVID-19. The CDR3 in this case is CASTGQGARYEQYF. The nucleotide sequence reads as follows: TGTGCCAGCACCGGACAGGGGGCGAGGTACGAGCAGTACTTC.